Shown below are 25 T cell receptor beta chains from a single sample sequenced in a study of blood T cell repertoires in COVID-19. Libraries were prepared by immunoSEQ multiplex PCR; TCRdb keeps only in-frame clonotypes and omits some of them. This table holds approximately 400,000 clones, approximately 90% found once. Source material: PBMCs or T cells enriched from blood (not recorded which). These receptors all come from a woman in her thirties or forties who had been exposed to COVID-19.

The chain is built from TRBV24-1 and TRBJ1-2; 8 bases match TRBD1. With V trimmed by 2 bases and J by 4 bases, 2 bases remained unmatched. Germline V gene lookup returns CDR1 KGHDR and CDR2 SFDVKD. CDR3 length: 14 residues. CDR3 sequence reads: CATSDSGQGYGYTF. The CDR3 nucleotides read TGTGCCACCAGTGATTCTGGACAGGGCTATGGCTACACCTTC.

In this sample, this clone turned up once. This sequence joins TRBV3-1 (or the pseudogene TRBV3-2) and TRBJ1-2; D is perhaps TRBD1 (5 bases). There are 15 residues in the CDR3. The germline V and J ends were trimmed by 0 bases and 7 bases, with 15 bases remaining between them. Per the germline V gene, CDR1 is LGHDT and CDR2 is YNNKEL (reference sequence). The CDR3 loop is CASSQDQAGRSGYTF. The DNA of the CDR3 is TGTGCCAGCAGCCAAGATCAAGCGGGGCGGAGTGGCTACACCTTC.

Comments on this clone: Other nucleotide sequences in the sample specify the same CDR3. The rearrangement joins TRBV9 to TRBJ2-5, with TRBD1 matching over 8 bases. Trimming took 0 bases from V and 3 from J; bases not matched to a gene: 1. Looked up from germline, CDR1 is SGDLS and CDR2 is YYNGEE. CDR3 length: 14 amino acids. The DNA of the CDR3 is TGTGCCAGCAGCGTAGGACAGGGGAAAGAGACCCAGTACTTC. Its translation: CASSVGQGKETQYF.

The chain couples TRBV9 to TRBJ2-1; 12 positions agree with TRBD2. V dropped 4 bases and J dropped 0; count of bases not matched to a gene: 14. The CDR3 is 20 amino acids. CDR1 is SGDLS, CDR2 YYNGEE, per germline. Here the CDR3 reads CASSHHVGLAGPSSYNEQFF. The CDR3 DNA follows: TGTGCCAGCAGCCATCATGTGGGACTAGCGGGCCCGAGCTCCTACAATGAGCAGTTCTTC.

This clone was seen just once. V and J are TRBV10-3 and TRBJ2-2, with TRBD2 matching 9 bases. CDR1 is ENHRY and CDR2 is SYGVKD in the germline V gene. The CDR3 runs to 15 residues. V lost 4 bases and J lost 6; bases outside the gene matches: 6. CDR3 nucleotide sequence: TGTGCCATCAGTGTAGAGACTAGCGGTTCCGGGGAGCTGTTTTTT. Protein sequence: CAISVETSGSGELFF.

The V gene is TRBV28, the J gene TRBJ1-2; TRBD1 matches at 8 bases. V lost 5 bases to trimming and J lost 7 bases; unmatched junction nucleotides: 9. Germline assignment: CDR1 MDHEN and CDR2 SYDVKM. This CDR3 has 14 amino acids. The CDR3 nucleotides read TGTGCCAGCAGTCCGTCGACAGGGGTTGGTGGCTACACCTTC. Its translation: CASSPSTGVGGYTF.

The CDR3 region has the DNA TGTGCCAGCAGTTCTTGGGCAGGGCGGAATGAAAAACTGTTTTTT. This encodes CASSSWAGRNEKLFF. This chain links TRBV7-9 with TRBJ1-4, with D maybe TRBD1 (5 bases). With 6 bases removed from V and 5 bases from J, the gap between germline ends came to 16 bases. Germline CDR1 and CDR2: SEHNR and FQNEAQ (reference sequence). CDR3 length: 15 amino acids.

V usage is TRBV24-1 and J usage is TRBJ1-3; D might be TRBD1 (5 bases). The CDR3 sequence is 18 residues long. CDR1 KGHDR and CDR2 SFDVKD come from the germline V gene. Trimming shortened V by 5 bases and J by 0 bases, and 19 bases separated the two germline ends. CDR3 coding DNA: TGTGCCACCAGTGCCAGCCGGGGGGGGAAAAACTCTGGAAACACCATATATTTT. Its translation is CATSASRGGKNSGNTIYF.

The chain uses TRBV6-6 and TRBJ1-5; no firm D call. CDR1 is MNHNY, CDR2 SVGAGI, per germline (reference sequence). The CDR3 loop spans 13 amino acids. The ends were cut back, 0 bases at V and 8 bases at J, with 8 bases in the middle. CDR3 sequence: CASSYSRSKPQHF. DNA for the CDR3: TGTGCCAGCAGTTACTCGAGGAGTAAGCCCCAGCATTTT.

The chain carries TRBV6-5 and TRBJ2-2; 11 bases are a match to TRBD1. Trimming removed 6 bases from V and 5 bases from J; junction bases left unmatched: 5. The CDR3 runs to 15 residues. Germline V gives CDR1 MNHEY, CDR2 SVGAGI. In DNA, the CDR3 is TGTGCCAGCAGCTTGGGACAGGGGGTAACCGGGGAGCTGTTTTTT. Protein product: CASSLGQGVTGELFF.

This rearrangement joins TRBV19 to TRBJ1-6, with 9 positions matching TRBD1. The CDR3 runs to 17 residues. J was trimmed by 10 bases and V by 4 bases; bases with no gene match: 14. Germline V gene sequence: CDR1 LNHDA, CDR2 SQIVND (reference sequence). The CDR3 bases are TGTGCCAGTAGTACCCCCCAGACAGGGGGATTCGGCTCACCCCTCCACTTT. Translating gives CASSTPQTGGFGSPLHF.

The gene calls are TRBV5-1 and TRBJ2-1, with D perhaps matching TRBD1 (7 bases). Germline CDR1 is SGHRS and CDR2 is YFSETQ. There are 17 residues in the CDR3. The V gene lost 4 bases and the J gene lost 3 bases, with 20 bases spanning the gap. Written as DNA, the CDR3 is TGCGCCAGCAGCAGACGAACAGGGGCGCGGGGCTACAATGAGCAGTTCTTC. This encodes CASSRRTGARGYNEQFF.

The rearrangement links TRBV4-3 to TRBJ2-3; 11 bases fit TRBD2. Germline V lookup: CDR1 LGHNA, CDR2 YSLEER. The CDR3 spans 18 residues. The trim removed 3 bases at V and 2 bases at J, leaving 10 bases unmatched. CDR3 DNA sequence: TGCGCCAGCAGCCATTCACCCGGGACTAGCGGCCCCACAGATACGCAGTATTTT. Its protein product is CASSHSPGTSGPTDTQYF.

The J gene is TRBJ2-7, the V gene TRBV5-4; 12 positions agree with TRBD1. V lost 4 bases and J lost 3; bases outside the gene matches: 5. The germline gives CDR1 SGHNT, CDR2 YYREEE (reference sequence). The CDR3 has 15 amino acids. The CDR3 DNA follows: TGTGCCAGCAGCACCGGGACAGGGGGCGGCTACGAGCAGTACTTC. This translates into CASSTGTGGGYEQYF.

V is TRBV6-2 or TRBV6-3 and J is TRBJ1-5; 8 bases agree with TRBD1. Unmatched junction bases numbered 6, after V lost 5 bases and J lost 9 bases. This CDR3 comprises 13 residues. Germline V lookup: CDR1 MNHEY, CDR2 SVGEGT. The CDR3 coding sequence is TGTGCCAGCAGTCTCAGGGGGCTGGGGCCCCAGCATTTT. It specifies CASSLRGLGPQHF.

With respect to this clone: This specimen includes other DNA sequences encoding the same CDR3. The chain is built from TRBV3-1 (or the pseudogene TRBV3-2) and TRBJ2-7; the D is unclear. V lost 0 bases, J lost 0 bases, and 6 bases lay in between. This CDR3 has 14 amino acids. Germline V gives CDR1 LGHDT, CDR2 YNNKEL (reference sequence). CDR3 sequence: CASSQDPSSYEQYF. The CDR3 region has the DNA TGTGCCAGCAGCCAAGACCCCAGCTCCTACGAGCAGTACTTC.

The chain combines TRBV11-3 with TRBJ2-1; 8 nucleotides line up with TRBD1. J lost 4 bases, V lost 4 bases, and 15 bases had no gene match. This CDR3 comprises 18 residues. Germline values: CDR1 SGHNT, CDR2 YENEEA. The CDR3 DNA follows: TGTGCCAGCAGCTCCAACCTGCTGACAGGGGAAATATACAATGAGCAGTTCTTC. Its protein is CASSSNLLTGEIYNEQFF.

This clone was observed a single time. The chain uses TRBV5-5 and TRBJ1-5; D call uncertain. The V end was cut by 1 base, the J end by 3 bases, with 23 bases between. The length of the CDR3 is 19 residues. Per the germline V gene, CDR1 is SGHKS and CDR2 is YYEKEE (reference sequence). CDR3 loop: CASSLIPPLLGANNQPQHF. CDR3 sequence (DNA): TGTGCCAGCAGCTTGATCCCCCCCCTTCTGGGCGCCAACAATCAGCCCCAGCATTTT.

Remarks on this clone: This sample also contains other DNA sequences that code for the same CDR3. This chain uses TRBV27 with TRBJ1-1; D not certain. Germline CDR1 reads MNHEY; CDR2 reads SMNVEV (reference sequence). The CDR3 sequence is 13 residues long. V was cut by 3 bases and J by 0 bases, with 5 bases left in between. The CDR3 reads CASSFTVNTEAFF. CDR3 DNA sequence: TGTGCCAGCAGTTTCACTGTGAACACTGAAGCTTTCTTT.

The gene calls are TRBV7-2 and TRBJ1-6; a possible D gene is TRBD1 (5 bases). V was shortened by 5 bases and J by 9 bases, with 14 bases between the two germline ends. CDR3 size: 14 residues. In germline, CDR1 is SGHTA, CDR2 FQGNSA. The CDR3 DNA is TGTGCCAGCAGCCAGGGTTCCATTCTTTCACCCCTCCACTTT. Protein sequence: CASSQGSILSPLHF.

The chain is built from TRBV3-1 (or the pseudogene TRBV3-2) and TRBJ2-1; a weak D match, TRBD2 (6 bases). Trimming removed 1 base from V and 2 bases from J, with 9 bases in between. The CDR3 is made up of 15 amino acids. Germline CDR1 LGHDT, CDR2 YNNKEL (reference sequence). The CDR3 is CASSQGDSPYNEQFF. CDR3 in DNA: TGTGCCAGCAGCCAAGGGGACTCACCCTACAATGAGCAGTTCTTC.

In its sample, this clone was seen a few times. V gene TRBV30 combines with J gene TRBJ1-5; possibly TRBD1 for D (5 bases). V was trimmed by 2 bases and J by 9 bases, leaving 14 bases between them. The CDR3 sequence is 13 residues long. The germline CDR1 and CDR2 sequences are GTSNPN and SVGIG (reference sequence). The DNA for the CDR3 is TGTGCCTGGAGTATCATCCCCGGGGGGCCCCAGCATTTT. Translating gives CAWSIIPGGPQHF. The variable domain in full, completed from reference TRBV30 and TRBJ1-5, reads SQTIHQWPATLVQPVGSPLSLECTVEGTSNPNLYWYRQAAGRGLQLLFYSVGIGQISSEVPQNLSASRPQDRQFILSSKKLLLSDSGFYLCAWSIIPGGPQHFGDGTRLSIL.

The CDR3 sequence is CASSPDRDSYNEQFF. The CDR3 coding sequence is TGTGCCAGCAGTCCGGACAGGGACTCCTACAATGAGCAGTTCTTC. V gene TRBV6-5 combines with J gene TRBJ2-1, with TRBD1 identical over 8 bases. V gave up 5 bases and J gave up 0 bases; unmatched junction bases: 3. This CDR3 region has 15 residues. The germline V gene has CDR1 MNHEY and CDR2 SVGAGI.

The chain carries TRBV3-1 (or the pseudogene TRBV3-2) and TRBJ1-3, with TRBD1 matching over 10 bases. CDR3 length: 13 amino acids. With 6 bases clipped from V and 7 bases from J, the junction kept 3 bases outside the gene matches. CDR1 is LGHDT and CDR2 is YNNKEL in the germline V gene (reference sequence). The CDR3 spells CASRRQGANTIYF. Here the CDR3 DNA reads TGTGCCAGCAGGAGACAGGGGGCGAACACCATATATTTT.

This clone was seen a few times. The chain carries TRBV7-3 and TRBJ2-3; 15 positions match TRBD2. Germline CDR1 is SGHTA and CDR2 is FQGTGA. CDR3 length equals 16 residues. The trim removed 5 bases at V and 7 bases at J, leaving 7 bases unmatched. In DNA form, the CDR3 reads TGTGCCAGCAGCCCATGGGGACTAGCGGGAGGAAATACGCAGTATTTT. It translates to CASSPWGLAGGNTQYF.